This T cell receptor (beta chain) was identified in a study of T cell responses to AZD1222 COVID-19 vaccine. Whole-study context: Pooling of second doses given at about 4 or about 12 weeks was done.

Findings and caveats of the study: Only 5 to 7 AZD1222 recipients tested seropositive at baseline. Donors were mostly white British, more females; clonal diversity possibly underestimated. A reported finding is that nearly half of spike-specific TCRs target unmutated variant regions.

Regarding this clone: Antigen: not known.

Sequencing used immunoSEQ multiplex PCR; TCRdb keeps in-frame clones, though not all of them. The sample consists of 110,000 or so clones, about 86% of them appearing once. The specimen comprised peripheral blood, sampled on day 0 of AZD1222 vaccination. This receptor was taken from an adult in good health.

CDR3 in amino acids: CASSSELSGVHTEAFF. As DNA, the CDR3 is TGTGCCAGCAGTTCTGAACTATCGGGGGTTCACACTGAAGCTTTCTTT. The rearrangement joins TRBV6-6 to TRBJ1-1, with D perhaps TRBD1 (5 bases). The CDR3 length is 16 residues. The V gene lost 4 bases and the J gene lost 3 bases, with 18 bases spanning the gap. In germline, CDR1 is MNHNY, CDR2 SVGAGI (reference sequence).